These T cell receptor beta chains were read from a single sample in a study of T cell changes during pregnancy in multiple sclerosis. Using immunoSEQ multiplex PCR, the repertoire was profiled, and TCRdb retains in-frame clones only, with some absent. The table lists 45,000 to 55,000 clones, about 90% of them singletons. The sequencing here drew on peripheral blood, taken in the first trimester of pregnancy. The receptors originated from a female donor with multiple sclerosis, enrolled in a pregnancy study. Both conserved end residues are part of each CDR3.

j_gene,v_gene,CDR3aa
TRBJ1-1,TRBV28,CASSLWGRTNTEAFF
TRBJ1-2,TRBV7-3,CASSPTGEGRYTF
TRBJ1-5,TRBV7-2,CASSPRVSQPQHF
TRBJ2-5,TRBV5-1,CASSLVPGGTRETQYF
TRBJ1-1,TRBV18,CASSASGGGTEAFF
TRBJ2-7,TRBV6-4,CASKVPGQGWYEQYF
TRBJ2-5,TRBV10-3,CAIGGAETQYF
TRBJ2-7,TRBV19,CASRRGSADYEQYF
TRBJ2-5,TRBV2,CASSVSSGGQSTQYF
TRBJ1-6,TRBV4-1,CASSQDRERRYNSPLHF
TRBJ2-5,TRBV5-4,CASSHPDNQETQYF
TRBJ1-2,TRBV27,CASRARYGYTF
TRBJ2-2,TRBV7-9,CASSLAGSGELFF
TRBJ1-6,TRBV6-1,CASGAGLNSPLHF
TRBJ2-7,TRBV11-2,CASSLETGTYEQYF
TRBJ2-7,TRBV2,CASGHVGGDEQYF
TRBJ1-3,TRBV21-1,CASSNRVRNTIYF
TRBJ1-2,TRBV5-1,CASSSGQGDGYTF
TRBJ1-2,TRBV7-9,CASSSPLDRGNYGYTF
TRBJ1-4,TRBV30,CAWSPLAMGEKLFF
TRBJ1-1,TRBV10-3,CAISQAPNTEAFF
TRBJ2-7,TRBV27,CASSHFLRGQGGRYEQYF
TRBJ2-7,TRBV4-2,CASSQDFGGISYEQYF